The 11 T cell receptor beta chains below come from one sample, sequenced in a study of Ad26.COV2.S vaccination and SARS-CoV-2 variants. The treatment denotes: around 19 received Ad26.COV2.S at low or high dose, single or two shots; several received placebo; per-sample allocation not given. After the first vaccine or placebo injection, samples were drawn on day 63. Produced via immunoSEQ multiplex PCR; TCRdb's table is partial and in-frame only. The sample records 400,000 or so clones, 88% being singletons. The source material was peripheral blood, sampled in a trial of Ad26.COV2.S vaccine versus placebo. All receptors come from a person aged 18-60 years who received the Ad26.COV2.S COVID-19 vaccine or a placebo.

The chain employs TRBV19 and TRBJ1-2, with 8 bases lining up with TRBD1. J was trimmed by 3 bases and V by 6 bases; bases with no gene match: 3. This CDR3 contains 13 residues. Per the germline V gene, CDR1 is LNHDA and CDR2 is SQIVND (reference sequence). The CDR3 loop is CASRGQGHYGYTF. The CDR3 DNA follows: TGTGCCAGTAGAGGACAGGGCCACTATGGCTACACCTTC.

The chain uses TRBV10-2 and TRBJ1-4, with D possibly being TRBD1 (5 bases). The CDR3 length is 14 residues. Trimming shortened V by 4 bases and J by 5 bases, and 11 bases separated the two germline ends. Germline CDR1 WSHSY, CDR2 SAAADI. This chain's CDR3 is CASSVDSWNEKLFF. DNA for the CDR3: TGCGCCAGCAGTGTAGACAGCTGGAATGAAAAACTGTTTTTT.

The chain couples TRBV4-1 to TRBJ1-1; 9 bases fit TRBD1. Germline assignment: CDR1 MGHRA and CDR2 YSYEKL. V shed 4 bases, J shed 6 bases, and the junction held 15 bases outside the gene matches. The CDR3 contains 17 residues. In DNA form, the CDR3 reads TGCGCCAGCAGCCGAGAACACAGGGGGCCTATTGCGGCTGAAGCTTTCTTT. Encoded protein: CASSREHRGPIAAEAFF.

This chain joins TRBV6-5 and TRBJ2-1, with D possibly being TRBD2 (6 bases). Per the germline V gene, CDR1 is MNHEY and CDR2 is SVGAGI. With 7 bases removed from V and 6 bases from J, the gap between germline ends came to 16 bases. CDR3 size: 14 residues. Written as DNA, the CDR3 is TGTGCCAGCATCCCGGGACTGGGGGGCAATGAGCAGTTCTTC. Its protein is CASIPGLGGNEQFF.

With respect to this clone: Other DNA variants within this sample encode the same CDR3. This chain connects TRBV5-1 to TRBJ1-1; a weak D match, TRBD1 (6 bases). CDR1 SGHRS and CDR2 YFSETQ come from the germline V gene. V gave up 1 base and J gave up 4 bases, with 8 bases separating them. There are 13 residues in the CDR3. The CDR3 reads CASSLQGFTEAFF. For the CDR3, the DNA is TGCGCCAGCAGCTTGCAGGGGTTCACTGAAGCTTTCTTT. The full variable domain, completed using reference TRBV5-1 and TRBJ1-1, is KAGVTQTPRYLIKTRGQQVTLSCSPISGHRSVSWYQQTPGQGLQFLFEYFSETQRNKGNFPGRFSGRQFSNSRSEMNVSTLELGDSALYLCASSLQGFTEAFFGQGTRLTVV.

The V call is TRBV2, the J call TRBJ2-3; 9 nucleotides align to TRBD1. The CDR3 spans 14 residues. The trim removed 8 bases at V and 5 bases at J, leaving 8 bases unmatched. Germline V gives CDR1 SNHLY, CDR2 FYNNEI. The CDR3 is CASGWDRAGDTQYF. The CDR3 coding sequence is TGTGCCAGCGGCTGGGACAGGGCGGGAGATACGCAGTATTTT.

This clone has just a few counts. Other DNA sequences within the sample encode an identical CDR3. This sequence joins TRBV4-1 and TRBJ1-5, with D hard to call. The CDR3 runs 15 residues. Germline V gives CDR1 MGHRA, CDR2 YSYEKL. V lost 0 bases and J 4 bases, leaving 10 bases between the germline ends. CDR3 DNA: TGCGCCAGCAGCCAAGAAGGCGGCGGTAATCAGCCCCAGCATTTT. Protein: CASSQEGGGNQPQHF.

This chain joins TRBV27 and TRBJ1-2; weak D call: TRBD1 (5 bases). The V gene lost 6 bases and the J gene lost 5 bases, with 19 bases spanning the gap. CDR3 size: 15 residues. Germline V lookup: CDR1 MNHEY, CDR2 SMNVEV (reference sequence). The CDR3 is CASRFAAGDLYGYTF. In DNA form, the CDR3 reads TGTGCCAGCAGATTCGCGGCGGGGGATCTTTATGGCTACACCTTC.

This chain connects TRBV27 to TRBJ1-2; 7 bases line up with TRBD1. Germline V CDR1 and CDR2: MNHEY, SMNVEV (reference sequence). CDR3 length: 15 amino acids. J was trimmed by 2 bases and V by 7 bases; bases with no gene match: 10. In DNA form, the CDR3 reads TGTGCCAGCACTCGGATGGGACAGACAAACTATGGCTACACCTTC. This translates into CASTRMGQTNYGYTF.

This sequence joins TRBV5-5 and TRBJ1-2, with 8 bases aligning to TRBD1. V was clipped by 4 bases and J by 3 bases; unmatched bases: 8. The CDR3 runs 15 residues. Germline lookup yields CDR1 SGHKS and CDR2 YYEKEE (reference sequence). The CDR3 is CASSQEDRAYYGYTF. The CDR3, as DNA: TGTGCCAGCAGCCAAGAGGACAGGGCCTACTATGGCTACACCTTC.

V gene TRBV9 combines with J gene TRBJ2-5; D gene unclear. This CDR3 is 14 amino acids long. Germline V CDR1 and CDR2: SGDLS, YYNGEE. V dropped 4 bases and J dropped 5 bases, with 15 bases sitting between them. The DNA for the CDR3 is TGTGCCAGCAGCCCGTCTTGGGGTGCGGAGACCCAGTACTTC. It is translated as CASSPSWGAETQYF.